The sequence of this T cell receptor (beta chain) was determined in a study of shared clonotypes between healthy human individuals. Findings and limits, study-wide: Blood alone was sampled, and tissue repertoires likely differ.

Genomic DNA came from 90 million or so PBMCs in unsorted samples. Germline V gene sequence: CDR1 SGHDT, CDR2 YYEEEE. V lost 4 bases, J lost 2 bases, and 12 bases stayed unmatched. The CDR3 has 18 amino acids. Note on this clone: The antigen is undetermined.

This table comes from immunoSEQ multiplex PCR, and its TCRdb copy is limited to in-frame clones, with some not included. Of 490,000 or so clones listed, less than 80% were seen once; the top ten hold 13%. Sequenced sample: PBMCs. V is TRBV5-6 and J is TRBJ2-7; 13 nucleotides match TRBD2. This clonotype was sampled from a woman between 40 and 50 years old in good health. Some clones in this sample may be carry-over from other donors' samples. CDR3 sequence reads: CASSAKGLAGMITYEQYF. The CDR3 coding sequence is TGTGCCAGCAGCGCAAAGGGACTAGCGGGGATGATCACCTACGAGCAGTACTTC.